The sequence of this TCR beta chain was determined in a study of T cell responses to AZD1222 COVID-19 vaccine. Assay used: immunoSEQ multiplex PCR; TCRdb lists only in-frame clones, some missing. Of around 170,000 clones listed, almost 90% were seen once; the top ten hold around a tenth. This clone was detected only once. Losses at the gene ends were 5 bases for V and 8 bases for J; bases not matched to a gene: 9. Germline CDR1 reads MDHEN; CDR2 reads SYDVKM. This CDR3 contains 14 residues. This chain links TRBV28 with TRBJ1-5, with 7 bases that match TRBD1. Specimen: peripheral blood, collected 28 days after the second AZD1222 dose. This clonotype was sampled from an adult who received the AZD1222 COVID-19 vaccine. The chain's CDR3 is CASSDRVTLKPQHF. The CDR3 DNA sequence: TGTGCCAGCAGTGACAGGGTCACACTAAAGCCCCAGCATTTT.